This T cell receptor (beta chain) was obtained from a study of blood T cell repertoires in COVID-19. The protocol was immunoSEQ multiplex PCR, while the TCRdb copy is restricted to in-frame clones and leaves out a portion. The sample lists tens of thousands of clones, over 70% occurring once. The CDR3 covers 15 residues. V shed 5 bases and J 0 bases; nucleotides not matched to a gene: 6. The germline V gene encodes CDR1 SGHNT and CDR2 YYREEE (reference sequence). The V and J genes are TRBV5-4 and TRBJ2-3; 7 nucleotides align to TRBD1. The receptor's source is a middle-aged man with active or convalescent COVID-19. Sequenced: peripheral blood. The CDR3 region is CASSSGQASTDTQYF. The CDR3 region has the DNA TGTGCCAGCAGTTCTGGACAGGCTAGCACAGATACGCAGTATTTT.